This entry lists 27 T cell receptor beta chains sequenced from one sample in a study of CD8 T cells in ankylosing spondylitis. The study, taken as a whole, reports: Seemingly distinctive of ankylosing spondylitis blood was a TCR beta motif formed by eight highly homologous variants.

These TCRs' antigens remain unknown. From the 5' RACE reads, TCRdb called clonotypes with MiXCR, one entry per CDR3 protein. Altogether fewer than 400,000 distinct CDR3 sequences are present, more than 20% being singletons, with the ten largest covering about 16%. Sample: blood, either unsorted or a sorted T cell fraction (not recorded which). The receptors stem from a male donor with ankylosing spondylitis.

The rearrangement links TRBV19 to TRBJ2-7; 10 bases are a match to TRBD1. CDR1 and CDR2 from the germline V gene are LNHDA and SQIVND (reference sequence). This CDR3 contains 14 residues. The V and J ends lost 5 bases and 3 bases, in that order; junction bases with no gene match: 4. The CDR3 reads CASSPRDRGYEQYF. DNA for the CDR3: TGTGCCAGTAGTCCCCGGGACAGGGGCTACGAGCAGTACTTC.

The gene calls are TRBV4-2 and TRBJ2-7; D is unresolved. With 1 base removed from V and 4 bases from J, the gap between germline ends came to 14 bases. CDR1 LGHNA and CDR2 YNFKEQ come from the germline V gene. This CDR3 spans 15 amino acids. CDR3 coding DNA: TGTGCCAGCAGCCAAGTGGCGTTGTATGAGTACGAGCAGTACTTC. It yields the protein CASSQVALYEYEQYF.

This clonotype was recorded only once. The chain recombines TRBV12-3 or TRBV12-4 with TRBJ1-2; TRBD1 might be the D (5 bases). This CDR3 spans 13 amino acids. Between the trimmed V and J ends, which lost 6 bases and 4 bases, there was a span of 12 bases. DNA of the CDR3: TGTGCCAGCAGCGCCGGGGGAGTCTATGGCTACACCTTC. Amino acids: CASSAGGVYGYTF.

The V and J genes are TRBV7-6 and TRBJ1-4; D unresolved. CDR1 SGHVS and CDR2 FNYEAQ come from the germline V gene. CDR3 length: 15 residues. V gave up 4 bases and J gave up 7 bases, with 16 bases separating them. CDR3 sequence (DNA): TGTGCCAGCAGCTCCCCCGAGACCGGGCCTGAAAAACTGTTTTTT. Translation gives CASSSPETGPEKLFF. The full variable domain, its missing parts supplied by reference TRBV7-6 and TRBJ1-4, is GAGVSQSPRYKVTKRGQDVALRCDPISGHVSLYWYRQALGQGPEFLTYFNYEAQQDKSGLPNDRFSAERPEGSISTLTIQRTEQRDSAMYRCASSSPETGPEKLFFGSGTQLSVL.

This chain links TRBV12-3 or TRBV12-4 with TRBJ2-1; D is ambiguous. The CDR3 is 16 amino acids. V was cut by 2 bases and J by 0 bases, with 11 bases left in between. The CDR3 DNA is TGTGCCAGCAGTTTAAGCAGACTTAGCTCCTACAATGAGCAGTTCTTC. Amino acids: CASSLSRLSSYNEQFF.

This clonotype was found a few times. The chain combines TRBV6-1 with TRBJ2-7, with TRBD2 matching over 14 bases. CDR1 MNHNS and CDR2 SASEGT come from the germline V gene. There are 17 residues in the CDR3. Trimming removed 6 bases from V and 4 bases from J; junction bases left unmatched: 11. The CDR3 loop reads CASSSPGLAGEAYEQYF. In DNA form, the CDR3 reads TGTGCCAGCAGCTCCCCGGGACTAGCGGGAGAAGCTTACGAGCAGTACTTC.

This clonotype was counted between two and nine times. This chain uses TRBV14 with TRBJ2-1; D not certain. The germline V and J ends were trimmed by 1 base and 4 bases, with 11 bases remaining between them. Germline V CDR1 and CDR2: SGHDN, FVKESK. This CDR3 is built from 15 residues. CDR3 sequence (DNA): TGTGCCAGCAGCCAAGTAGGCTCATTATACAATGAGCAGTTCTTC. Protein sequence: CASSQVGSLYNEQFF.

This clonotype was counted between two and nine times. This rearrangement joins TRBV20-1 to TRBJ2-1; D is possibly TRBD1 or TRBD2 (5 bases each). The CDR3 totals 13 residues. The V and J ends lost 5 bases and 1 base respectively, with 9 bases between them. Germline V lookup: CDR1 DFQATT, CDR2 SNEGSKA (reference sequence). The CDR3 DNA reads as TGCAGTGCTGGTGGGGGTTCCTACAATGAGCAGTTCTTC. This translates into CSAGGGSYNEQFF.

The chain combines TRBV12-3 or TRBV12-4 with TRBJ2-2; D not certain. The germline V and J ends were trimmed by 3 bases and 5 bases, with 4 bases remaining between them. This CDR3 contains 12 residues. The CDR3 DNA is TGTGCCAGCAGTTTTCAGACCGGGGAGCTGTTTTTT. It encodes CASSFQTGELFF.

The rearrangement links TRBV3-1 to TRBJ2-1; D is ambiguous. This CDR3 contains 15 residues. Trimming took off 2 bases at V and 2 bases at J, with 10 bases between the two ends. The germline V gene has CDR1 LGHDT and CDR2 YNNKEL (reference sequence). The CDR3 here is CASSQSPPTYNEQFF. In DNA form, the CDR3 reads TGTGCCAGCAGCCAATCGCCCCCCACCTACAATGAGCAGTTCTTC.

The chain uses TRBV5-1 and TRBJ2-2, with 7 bases aligning to TRBD1. CDR1 and CDR2 (germline): SGHRS, YFSETQ. The V segment lost 6 bases and the J segment 5 bases; nucleotides outside the gene matches: 13. This CDR3 has 16 residues. The chain's CDR3 is CASKNSDRMSTGELFF. CDR3 in DNA: TGCGCCAGCAAGAATTCGGACAGGATGAGTACCGGGGAGCTGTTTTTT.

The J gene is TRBJ2-3, the V gene TRBV5-1, with a possible D match to TRBD2 (5 bases). The CDR3 covers 15 residues. In germline, CDR1 is SGHRS, CDR2 YFSETQ. Trimming left V 3 bases short and J 0 bases short, with 11 bases between. CDR3: CASSSTSQSTDTQYF. CDR3 DNA sequence: TGCGCCAGCAGCTCTACTAGTCAAAGCACAGATACGCAGTATTTT.

This sequence joins TRBV25-1 and TRBJ2-7; TRBD2 matches at 9 bases. V was clipped by 2 bases and J by 3 bases; unmatched bases: 11. There are 17 residues in the CDR3. Germline V gene sequence: CDR1 MGHDK, CDR2 SYGVNS. CDR3 residues: CASSELPGLANSYEQYF. The CDR3 DNA follows: TGTGCCAGCAGTGAACTTCCGGGACTAGCTAACAGCTACGAGCAGTACTTC.

This clonotype was seen only a few times. Here the CDR3 reads CASSRRASLNTGELFF. CDR3 nucleotides: TGTGCCAGCAGTAGGAGGGCTAGCCTCAACACCGGGGAGCTGTTTTTT. The chain employs TRBV2 and TRBJ2-2, with TRBD2 as a possible D gene (6 bases). The CDR3 totals 16 residues. Per the germline V gene, CDR1 is SNHLY and CDR2 is FYNNEI. V dropped 5 bases and J dropped 2 bases, with 15 bases sitting between them.

The table lists this clonotype with a few counts. The chain joins TRBV7-9 to TRBJ2-1, with D perhaps matching TRBD1 (5 bases). There are 14 residues in the CDR3. The V gene's germline CDR1 is SEHNR and CDR2 FQNEAQ (reference sequence). V was clipped by 1 base and J by 9 bases, with 13 bases between them. The CDR3 bases are TGTGCCAGCAGCTTAGGGGGCCTATACGGTGAGCAGTTCTTC. This sequence encodes CASSLGGLYGEQFF. The full variable domain, its missing parts supplied by reference TRBV7-9 and TRBJ2-1, is DTGVSQNPRHKITKRGQNVTFRCDPISEHNRLYWYRQTLGQGPEFLTYFQNEAQLEKSRLLSDRFSAERPKGSFSTLEIQRTEQGDSAMYLCASSLGGLYGEQFFGPGTRLTVL.

The chain uses TRBV6-1 and TRBJ2-3; 8 bases agree with TRBD2. The CDR3 runs 15 residues. The germline CDR1 and CDR2 sequences are MNHNS and SASEGT. J was trimmed by 2 bases and V by 7 bases; bases with no gene match: 8. CDR3 nucleotides: TGTGCCAGCACCCAACGGCGGGAGGTCACAGATACGCAGTATTTT. As protein: CASTQRREVTDTQYF.

The J gene is TRBJ2-7, the V gene TRBV28; 12 bases are shared with TRBD1. J gave up 10 bases and V 4 bases, and 5 bases lay outside the gene matches. Germline CDR1 and CDR2: MDHEN and SYDVKM. The CDR3 is made up of 13 amino acids. The CDR3 coding sequence is TGTGCCAGCAGTTCGGGACAGGGGGCCCGCCAGTACTTC. It codes for CASSSGQGARQYF.

This clonotype has just a few counts. The chain combines TRBV4-1 with TRBJ2-1, with 13 nucleotides matching TRBD2. In germline, CDR1 is MGHRA, CDR2 YSYEKL. The CDR3 runs 16 residues. The junction had 10 bases not matched to a gene; V was cut back by 5 bases and J by 9 bases. In DNA, the CDR3 is TGCGCCAGCAGCTTCAGAGGACTAGCGGGAGAAAGTGAGCAGTTCTTC. As protein: CASSFRGLAGESEQFF.

The CDR3, as DNA: TGCAGTGCTAGTGCTAGCGGGAGGGTCTCCTACGAGCAGTACTTC. Protein sequence: CSASASGRVSYEQYF. The genes are TRBV20-1 and TRBJ2-7, with 12 bases fitting TRBD2. The junction had 3 bases not matched to a gene; V was cut back by 3 bases and J by 0 bases. Looked up from germline, CDR1 is DFQATT and CDR2 is SNEGSKA (reference sequence). CDR3 length: 15 amino acids.

This clonotype was counted a few times. The V gene is TRBV29-1, the J gene TRBJ2-3; maybe TRBD2 (5 bases). The germline V and J ends were trimmed by 5 bases and 5 bases, with 14 bases remaining between them. CDR3 length: 13 amino acids. Germline values: CDR1 SQVTM, CDR2 ANQGSEA. CDR3 in DNA: TGCAGCGTTCAGGTCGCCAGCGGAGATACGCAGTATTTT. Translation: CSVQVASGDTQYF.

This clonotype was seen more than once but under ten times. This chain connects TRBV11-2 to TRBJ2-7; D call uncertain. Germline-derived CDR1 and CDR2 are SGHAT and FQNNGV. The CDR3 has 12 residues. V was clipped by 6 bases and J by 2 bases, with 8 bases between them. CDR3 amino acids: CASRNYPYEQYF. In DNA form, the CDR3 reads TGTGCCAGCAGAAACTACCCCTACGAGCAGTACTTC.

This clonotype was found a few times. The chain combines TRBV29-1 with TRBJ2-3, with D unclear. V gave up 4 bases and J gave up 6 bases, with 11 bases separating them. This CDR3 has 12 residues. The germline V gene encodes CDR1 SQVTM and CDR2 ANQGSEA. The CDR3: CSVAILGDTQYF. CDR3 bases: TGCAGCGTTGCAATCTTGGGGGATACGCAGTATTTT.

This clonotype was seen only a few times. The chain combines TRBV7-2 with TRBJ2-7; TRBD2 aligns across 9 bases. Germline assignment: CDR1 SGHTA and CDR2 FQGNSA. The CDR3 runs to 16 residues. The V gene end was trimmed by 5 bases and the J gene end by 3 bases; junction bases not matched to a gene: 11. The CDR3 region is CASSIGRASGVYEQYF. CDR3 nucleotide sequence: TGTGCCAGCAGCATCGGGCGGGCTAGCGGGGTCTACGAGCAGTACTTC.

This clonotype came up a few times. This sequence joins TRBV24-1 and TRBJ2-5, with no clear D. This CDR3 contains 13 residues. Germline CDR1 reads KGHDR; CDR2 reads SFDVKD. Trimming pared 2 bases from V and 5 bases from J, leaving 8 bases between. The DNA of the CDR3 is TGTGCCACCAGTGATTCGTGGGGTGAGACCCAGTACTTC. Amino acid sequence: CATSDSWGETQYF.

The chain uses TRBV7-9 and TRBJ1-1; a weak D match, TRBD1 (5 bases). With 4 bases removed from V and 8 bases from J, the gap between germline ends came to 17 bases. Per germline, CDR1 SEHNR and CDR2 FQNEAQ (reference sequence). This CDR3 region has 14 residues. This chain's CDR3 is CASSSNLRTFEAFF. The CDR3 coding sequence is TGTGCCAGCAGCTCCAACCTACGGACATTCGAAGCTTTCTTT.

In its sample, this clonotype was seen a few times. The chain has TRBV6-5 and TRBJ2-7, with TRBD1 as a possible D gene (6 bases). The CDR3 loop spans 13 amino acids. Germline V lookup: CDR1 MNHEY, CDR2 SVGAGI. Trimming shortened V by 1 base and J by 6 bases, and 10 bases separated the two germline ends. The CDR3 loop reads CASSYYRAFEQYF. The CDR3 nucleotides are TGTGCCAGCAGTTACTACAGGGCTTTCGAGCAGTACTTC.

Only a few counts were recorded for this clonotype. The chain carries TRBV5-1 and TRBJ2-7, with D perhaps TRBD1 or TRBD2 (5 bases each). This CDR3 is built from 15 residues. Germline assignment: CDR1 SGHRS and CDR2 YFSETQ. V was clipped by 1 base and J by 2 bases, with 13 bases between them. DNA of the CDR3: TGCGCCAGCAGCTTGACAGGAGCGGCCACCTACGAGCAGTACTTC. It codes for CASSLTGAATYEQYF.